This TCR beta chain originates from a study of cytomegalovirus exposure and HLA in healthy donors (dated by TCRdb to 2017 to 2019). At the level of the whole study: An earlier analysis of roughly 630 of the donors reported 250 to 350 Gb of sequence data and 100 million to 140 million unique TCR beta sequences from about 200 million T cells. Around 300 gigabases of sequencing data and tens of millions of unique TCR sequences were included in an early release covering about 700 HLA-typed donors. Of the 300 to 450 genotyped donors, 81% were placed in the genetic ancestry cluster associated with self-reported Caucasian donors. The study was designed to test whether signatures of past pathogen exposure could be identified by cataloging public T cell receptors. The T cell repertoires of several hundred subjects were profiled by immunosequencing and related to cytomegalovirus serostatus. A separate validation cohort of approximately 120 different subjects was used in addition to the roughly 720-subject first cohort. To predict cytomegalovirus infection status, the study brought together high-throughput TCR immunosequencing, statistical association of individual TCRs with disease status, and machine learning. In a later analysis, previously published TCR beta repertoires from roughly 710 donors were re-analyzed and high-resolution HLA genotyping was added so that TCR occurrence patterns could be studied. In the later analysis, no new phenotypic data were used to find candidate immune exposures; instead, reliance was placed on TCR beta sequences and their occurrence across donors. An earlier analysis of approximately 500 of the donors applied high-throughput TCR beta sequencing to assess whether each TCR beta V gene segment acted as functional or pseudogenic. Donor age, sex, ethnicity and CMV serostatus were compiled together with the repertoire data. In a later genetic analysis, genome-wide SNP genotypes for about 60% of the 666 donors were used, and that subset was treated as a discovery cohort. All discovery cohort repertoires had been generated using a single sequencing platform. Both class I and class II loci were covered by HLA typing, at four-digit resolution. The number of donors typed differed by locus, with about 629-630 for A, B, C, DRB1 and DQB1, 522 for DQA1, about 610 for DPA1, and some 440 for DPB1. Roughly 5 DR-DQ haplotypes were handled as single units for association and clustering, since linkage in the cohort was strong. Across 300 to 400 genotyped donors of the cohort, an average of roughly 250,000 unique TCR beta nucleotide sequences per donor were sequenced, and approximately 17% of those sequences were non-productive.

CDR1 and CDR2, per the germline V gene, are MDHEN and SYDVKM. CDR3 length: 13 amino acids, cysteine to phenylalanine. The sequence is cut down to CDR3 DNA, 39 bases in frame from base 1. The trim is 10 bases for V and 1 base for J, with a gap of 13 bases between the germline ends. Worth noting for this clone: The antigen it recognizes is unknown. It has no much larger one-base neighbor in the sample; base qualities were not kept.

Overall study results and their limits: A further reported finding was that TCR beta sequences accurately predicted the HLA-A and HLA-B alleles for most subjects in the first cohort. Roughly uniform sequencing depth across donors was assumed in presence/absence analyses, although this assumption may not hold. According to a later genetic analysis, donors in an Asian-associated ancestry cluster had fewer N-insertions in productive TCRs than the roughly 670-donor mean. Most TCR sequences were observed very rarely across donors, whereas some public TCRs were present in many individuals. The sequencing pipeline was judged likely to have produced a cluster of highly shared sequence variants as a technical artifact. According to a later analysis, TCR association rates differed among HLA loci, with DRB1 alleles showing the most associated TCRs and HLA-C alleles showing the fewest. In a later analysis, over 15,000 TCR beta sequences were associated with specific HLA alleles at a false discovery rate of 0.05. A later analysis reported that several top co-occurrence clusters appeared linked to parvovirus B19, influenza, CMV and Epstein-Barr virus. Broadly in line with IMGT annotations, most TCR beta V segments showed up in productive rearrangements about 87% or about 30% of the time in an earlier analysis of around 600 of the donors. A later genetic analysis associated a missense DCLRE1C variant with V-gene and J-gene trimming of TCR beta chains, and an independent cohort replicated the association. In a later analysis, HLA-associated TCR beta chains showed more clonal expansion and lower generation probabilities than non-associated chains that were equally common. Assigning TCR associations to individual alleles was difficult when HLA alleles, especially DR and DQ, strongly co-occurred. This cohort had only TCR beta chains sequenced, and the lack of alpha or paired-chain data limited which features could be detected. According to a later analysis, most CMV-associated TCR beta chains appeared to be HLA-restricted, and the HLA associations seemed to be driven largely by CMV exposure. A few of the identified cytomegalovirus-associated TCR beta chains were confirmed in vitro to be specific for cytomegalovirus antigens. The only immune exposure information available for the cohort was CMV serostatus. Because HLA typing was unavailable for some donors at each locus, only the typed subset was used in association tests. Linkage disequilibrium might explain the correlated functional status among segregating V segments, but an unknown experimental factor could not be ruled out. The authors suggested that the approach could potentially be extended to other disease states and immunological phenotypes. The classifier was reported to diagnose cytomegalovirus status with high specificity and sensitivity in both the original and validation cohorts. Seventeen rarely observed V segments, including chromosome 9 orphons, were excluded from the earlier analysis of almost 600 of the donors because counts were too low. The 87-base-pair reads could not distinguish some IMGT-functional V segments, including TRBV6-2 and TRBV6-3, so those segments were excluded. A total of some 180 TCR beta chains were listed by the study as associated with cytomegalovirus.

Libraries were built with the immunoSEQ multiplex PCR assay. A mixture of 60 forward primers for TCR Vbeta segments and 13 reverse primers for TCR Jbeta segments was used in the multiplex PCR. Amplification of the CDR3 region of rearranged TCR beta genes was performed with a multiplex PCR assay on genomic DNA. On the Illumina HiSeq System, the amplified TCR beta libraries were sequenced as 87-base-pair reads. The source study handled its data this way. In a later analysis, roughly 80 million unique TCR beta chains were counted across the roughly 670 repertoires, and approximately 9.9 million of these chains were shared by at least two donors. Raw reads were error-corrected and collapsed into unique sequences by a nearest-neighbor algorithm in which closely related sequences were merged to remove PCR and sequencing errors. Alignment of CDR3 sequences to IMGT reference sequences was used to assign V, D and J gene segments. Each retained sequence needed at least a six-nucleotide match to both a V gene segment and a J gene segment. A rearrangement was called productive if the CDR3 had no stop codons and remained in frame with V and J, and every other rearrangement was called non-productive. Following IMGT convention, CDR3 was defined as the stretch from the second conserved V-encoded cysteine up to the conserved J-encoded phenylalanine. Sequences without an unambiguous match to a single V gene segment were excluded from the earlier analysis of about 630 of the donors. An earlier analysis of some 500 of the donors classified V segments as functional when productive rearrangements were above 56.7% and as segregating when the standard deviation between donors was above 5%. A statistical classification framework was developed to diagnose cytomegalovirus status using the catalog of TCR beta chain sequences. In a later analysis, TCR nucleotide sequences were compared against IMGT/GENE-DB human TR gene sequences so that V and J genes could be assigned. Using the TCRdist pipeline, a later analysis assigned CDR3 sequences along with most-parsimonious VDJ recombination scenarios. In a later analysis, each TCR beta chain was defined by its CDR3 amino acid sequence together with its V-gene family, and reads lacking a unique V-gene family were excluded. As a way to deal with suspected cross-contamination and a sequencing artifact, a later analysis dropped hundreds of nucleotide sequences that were highly shared and had low generation probability. In a later analysis, a clonal expansion index was calculated for each public chain from normalized within-repertoire ranks of inferred template counts. In a later analysis, generation probabilities were computed using a VDJ recombination model fitted to out-of-frame rearrangements, and the results were checked against IGoR. In a later analysis, hypergeometric tests were used to score TCR-TCR, TCR-HLA and TCR-CMV co-occurrence, with a repertoire-size bias correction applied to TCR pairs. A later analysis estimated false discovery rates by permuting HLA or CMV assignments 20 times. In a later analysis, co-occurring TCRs were grouped with DBSCAN, and TCRdist sequence similarity was added when clustering was performed within HLA-allele-positive subsets. Repertoires with fewer than 30,000 or more than 120,000 public chains were left out of co-occurrence clustering, as were five repertoires with anomalous nucleotide sharing. In its TCRdb copy, this immuneACCESS table keeps in-frame sequences only and misses some clones. Where compared with another copy, unresolved V genes explain less than half of these, and the others have no known cause. That table furnishes V, J and clone size, whereas the DNA furnished D and trimming. This sample holds around 110,000 clones; over 60% were observed only once. In total, the top ten clones hold more than 4% of the sample.

In total, fewer than 750 healthy bone marrow donors made up the cohort. Cohort members were all nominally healthy when sampled, although unrecorded immune exposures were likely present. The donor tested CMV seronegative and was one of the 352 seronegative cohort members. Each donor provided a peripheral blood sample, and peripheral blood mononuclear cells were used for TCR beta sequencing. The Qiagen DNeasy Blood Extraction Kit was used to extract genomic DNA from the blood cell samples. Recombination connected TRBV28 to TRBJ2-5; confidence is insufficient to name the D gene. The sequencing input was PBMCs. This receptor was identified in a male donor in good health and CMV-seronegative. The nucleotide sequence is TGTGCCATCGAGGTGGGTCCCCAAGAGACCCAGTACTTC. Its protein is CAIEVGPQETQYF. With all but the CDR3 taken from the reference TRBV28 and TRBJ2-5 genes, the full variable domain is: DVKVTQSSRYLVKRTGEKVFLECVQDMDHENMFWYRQDPGLGLRLIYFSYDVKMKEKGDIPEGYSVSREKKERFSLILESASTNQTSMYLCAIEVGPQETQYFGPGTRLLVL.